Given below is one T cell receptor (beta chain) in context. Its antigen is as yet unknown. The method was immunoSEQ multiplex PCR; TCRdb's version includes in-frame clones alone and lacks a portion of them. The sample contains about 1 million clones, approximately 78% of which appear only once. The sample originates from a study of shared clonotypes between healthy human individuals. Notes on the study in general: Clonotypes that were shared across a handful of donors made up approximately 5% of naive CD4 clonotypes.

Germline lookup yields CDR1 MDHEN and CDR2 SYDVKM. This CDR3 comprises 15 residues. Trimming cost V 3 bases and J 4 bases, with 13 bases left between them. The study separated CD4+ cells into CD45RA+ naive and CD45RA-negative memory subsets. The material sequenced was memory CD4+ T cells from PBMCs. Specified subset: CD45RA-negative fraction. The chain joins TRBV28 to TRBJ1-5; TRBD1 might be the D (6 bases). This TCR derives from a man aged 18 to 30 in good health. Some clones in this sample may be carry-over from other donors' samples. CDR3 amino acids: CASSFSGARNQPQHF. The CDR3 DNA sequence: TGTGCCAGCAGTTTCTCAGGGGCCCGAAATCAGCCCCAGCATTTT.